This T cell receptor (beta chain) was obtained from a study of blood T cell repertoires in COVID-19. Study information: PBMCs, B-cell-depleted T cells, or T cells provided the cDNA or gDNA that made up the material.

Original handling: Estimates of nucleated cell counts were drawn from the amplification of reference gene primers. This table comes from immunoSEQ multiplex PCR, and its TCRdb copy is limited to in-frame clones, with some not included. From that table come the V and J calls and clone size; the DNA was used to work out D and trimming. The sample consists of hundreds of thousands of clones, just over 85% of them appearing once. Deletions cut 8 bases from V and 0 bases from J, with 15 bases between. The CDR3 consists of 14 residues. Germline CDR1 and CDR2: SGHRS and YFSETQ. The clonotype was recovered from a woman between 25 and 40 years old with active or convalescent COVID-19. Sequenced: peripheral blood. The rearrangement joins TRBV5-1 to TRBJ2-7; tentative D call: TRBD1 (6 bases). CDR3 sequence: CARGRWDTSYEQYF. The CDR3 coding sequence is TGCGCCAGAGGCCGTTGGGACACCTCCTACGAGCAGTACTTC.